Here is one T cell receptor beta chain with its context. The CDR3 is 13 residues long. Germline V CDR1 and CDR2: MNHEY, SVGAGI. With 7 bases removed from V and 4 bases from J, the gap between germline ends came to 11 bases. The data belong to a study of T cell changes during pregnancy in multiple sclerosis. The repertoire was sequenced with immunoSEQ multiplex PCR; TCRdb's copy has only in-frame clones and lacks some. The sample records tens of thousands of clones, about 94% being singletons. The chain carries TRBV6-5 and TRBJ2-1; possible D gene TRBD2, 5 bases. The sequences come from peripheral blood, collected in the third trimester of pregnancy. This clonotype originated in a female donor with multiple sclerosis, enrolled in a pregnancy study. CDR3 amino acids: CASTMSGYNEQFF. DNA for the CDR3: TGTGCCAGCACAATGAGCGGTTACAATGAGCAGTTCTTC.